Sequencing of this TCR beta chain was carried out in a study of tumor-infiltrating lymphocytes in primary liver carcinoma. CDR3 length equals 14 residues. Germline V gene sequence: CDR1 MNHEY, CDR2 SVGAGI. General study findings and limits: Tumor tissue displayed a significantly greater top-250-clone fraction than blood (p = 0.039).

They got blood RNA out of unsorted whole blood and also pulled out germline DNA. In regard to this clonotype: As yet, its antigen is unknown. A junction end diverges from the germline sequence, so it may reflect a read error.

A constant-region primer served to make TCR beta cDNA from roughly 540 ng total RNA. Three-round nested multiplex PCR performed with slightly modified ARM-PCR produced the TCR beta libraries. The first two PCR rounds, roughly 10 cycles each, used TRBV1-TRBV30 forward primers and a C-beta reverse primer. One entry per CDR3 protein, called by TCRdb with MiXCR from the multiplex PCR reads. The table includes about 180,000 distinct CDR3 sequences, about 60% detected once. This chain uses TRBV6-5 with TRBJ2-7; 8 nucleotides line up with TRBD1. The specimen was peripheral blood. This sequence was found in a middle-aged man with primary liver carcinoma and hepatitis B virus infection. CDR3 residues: CASTYSGQGGEQYF. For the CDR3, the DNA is TGTGCCAGCACTTACTCCGGACAGGGTGGGGAGCAGTACTTC.